The rows below give T cell receptor beta chains drawn from one sample of a study of T cells in Graves' hyperthyroidism and ophthalmopathy. Each CDR3 protein is one row after TCRdb ran MiXCR on the multiplex PCR reads. The sample has some 250,000 distinct CDR3 sequences; roughly 15% are singletons. The specimen was blood. Receptors were obtained from a woman aged 40-49 years with Graves' hyperthyroidism that later progressed to Graves' ophthalmopathy. The conserved cysteine and the conserved F or W are not part of the CDR3 here. Fields, in order: V gene, D gene, J gene, CDR3 length, CDR3 protein. A D gene is named only where the DNA matches it firmly.

v_gene: TRBV5-8; d_gene: TRBD2; j_gene: TRBJ2-1; len: 12; CDR3aa: ASSPGLAQNEQF
v_gene: TRBV30; d_gene: TRBD2; j_gene: TRBJ2-5; len: 15; CDR3aa: AWSLFRAGVVQETQY
v_gene: TRBV28; d_gene: .; j_gene: TRBJ1-5; len: 12; CDR3aa: ASSLSGIEQPQH
v_gene: TRBV7-9; d_gene: TRBD2; j_gene: TRBJ2-1; len: 14; CDR3aa: ASSTGTSGRNNEQF
v_gene: TRBV2; d_gene: .; j_gene: TRBJ2-1; len: 9; CDR3aa: ASSSQDEQF
v_gene: TRBV7-8; d_gene: .; j_gene: TRBJ2-1; len: 10; CDR3aa: ASSVFSSEQF
v_gene: TRBV3-1; d_gene: .; j_gene: TRBJ2-1; len: 16; CDR3aa: PSSQEIWGGGSYNEQF
v_gene: TRBV13; d_gene: .; j_gene: TRBJ1-5; len: 11; CDR3aa: ASSLRGDQPQH
v_gene: TRBV10-3; d_gene: .; j_gene: TRBJ2-3; len: 14; CDR3aa: AISDPGKESTDTQY
v_gene: TRBV6-1; d_gene: .; j_gene: TRBJ1-1; len: 12; CDR3aa: ASPPGSPNTEAF
v_gene: TRBV20-1; d_gene: .; j_gene: TRBJ1-1; len: 13; CDR3aa: SARDRMGSQFKAF
v_gene: TRBV28; d_gene: .; j_gene: TRBJ2-1; len: 13; CDR3aa: ASSPTDSSYNEQF
v_gene: TRBV5-1; d_gene: .; j_gene: TRBJ1-1; len: 9; CDR3aa: ASSDRQEAF
v_gene: TRBV4-1; d_gene: TRBD1; j_gene: TRBJ1-1; len: 12; CDR3aa: ASSQVGQGTGAF
v_gene: TRBV6-5; d_gene: TRBD2; j_gene: TRBJ2-1; len: 13; CDR3aa: ASSYAGLAFNEQF
v_gene: TRBV27; d_gene: TRBD2; j_gene: TRBJ2-1; len: 16; CDR3aa: ASSFLRSGLAGPNEQF
v_gene: TRBV2; d_gene: .; j_gene: TRBJ2-7; len: 12; CDR3aa: ASSVHRDGYEQY
v_gene: TRBV7-9; d_gene: .; j_gene: TRBJ2-4; len: 14; CDR3aa: ASSLNRQQGKNIQY
v_gene: TRBV5-1; d_gene: .; j_gene: TRBJ2-7; len: 11; CDR3aa: ASRVRDPYEQY
v_gene: TRBV27; d_gene: TRBD1; j_gene: TRBJ2-3; len: 12; CDR3aa: ASSFNRGVDTQY
v_gene: TRBV7-9; d_gene: TRBD2; j_gene: TRBJ2-3; len: 15; CDR3aa: ASIVPLAGVGRDTQY
v_gene: TRBV19; d_gene: TRBD1; j_gene: TRBJ1-5; len: 13; CDR3aa: ASRNQGDSNQPQH